Following are 17 T cell receptor beta chains from one sample sequenced in a study of beta chain features in type 1 diabetes. Sequencing targeted expressed TCRB transcripts, as all isolated RNA had been reverse transcribed. Profiled with immunoSEQ multiplex PCR; TCRdb holds only in-frame clones, not every one. The data contain more than 300,000 clones, roughly an eighth of them singletons. What was sequenced was naive CD4+ T cells from blood. The receptors stem from a man between 18 and 35 years old in good health.

The chain combines TRBV28 with TRBJ1-2; no reliable D call. The germline gives CDR1 MDHEN, CDR2 SYDVKM. Trimming pared 5 bases from V and 4 bases from J, leaving 14 bases between. The CDR3 sequence is 14 residues long. Here the CDR3 DNA reads TGTGCCAGCAGTGATATCCCCAGGCTCTATGGCTACACCTTC. As protein: CASSDIPRLYGYTF.

This clone was recorded a few times. The chain carries TRBV4-3 and TRBJ1-2, with TRBD1 as a possible D gene (5 bases). Germline V gives CDR1 LGHNA, CDR2 YSLEER. V was shortened by 4 bases and J by 7 bases, with 19 bases between the two germline ends. CDR3 length: 15 amino acids. The DNA for the CDR3 is TGCGCCAGCAGCCTCCTGCCCCCCAGGGAGGGTGGCTACACCTTC. It is translated as CASSLLPPREGGYTF.

The chain combines TRBV27 with TRBJ1-2; possibly TRBD1 for D (5 bases). V lost 1 base and J 6 bases, leaving 18 bases between the germline ends. From germline, CDR1 is MNHEY and CDR2 SMNVEV (reference sequence). The CDR3 has 16 residues. As DNA, the CDR3 is TGTGCCAGCAGTTTATTGGGGACCCTTGGGACTGATGGCTACACCTTC. Protein: CASSLLGTLGTDGYTF.

This clone appeared a few times. The chain is built from TRBV9 and TRBJ2-7, with 7 bases aligning to TRBD1. Per germline, CDR1 SGDLS and CDR2 YYNGEE. This CDR3 is 14 amino acids long. Germline trimming cut 4 bases from V and 1 base from J; bases unmatched to any gene: 5. DNA for the CDR3: TGTGCCAGCAGCCCCTCGACAGGGTCCTACGAGCAGTACTTC. Translation: CASSPSTGSYEQYF.

Of note for this clone: At the DNA level, this CDR3 is encoded by other sequences in the same sample as well. J is TRBJ1-2 and V is TRBV9, with D perhaps matching TRBD1 (5 bases). The V gene's germline CDR1 is SGDLS and CDR2 YYNGEE. The CDR3 extends over 12 amino acids. Trimming took off 0 bases at V and 7 bases at J, with 7 bases between the two ends. Here the CDR3 DNA reads TGTGCCAGCAGCGTAGTAAGGGGTGGCTACACCTTC. It translates to CASSVVRGGYTF.

This clone was counted a few times. The rearrangement uses TRBV28 and TRBJ1-1; no clear D. The germline gives CDR1 MDHEN, CDR2 SYDVKM. V was trimmed by 7 bases and J by 8 bases, leaving 20 bases between them. The CDR3 covers 14 residues. As DNA, the CDR3 is TGTGCCAGCACCGTGGGCCTAACCTCGGCGGAAGCTTTCTTT. Its translation: CASTVGLTSAEAFF. Based on the CDR3 plus reference TRBV28 and TRBJ1-1, the full variable domain is DVKVTQSSRYLVKRTGEKVFLECVQDMDHENMFWYRQDPGLGLRLIYFSYDVKMKEKGDIPEGYSVSREKKERFSLILESASTNQTSMYLCASTVGLTSAEAFFGQGTRLTVV.

This sequence joins TRBV6-5 and TRBJ1-5, with 8 bases aligning to TRBD1. There are 14 residues in the CDR3. V was pared by 5 bases and J by 7 bases, with 7 bases of the junction left unmatched. Germline CDR1 and CDR2: MNHEY and SVGAGI. CDR3 bases: TGTGCCAGCAGTGGCGGGACAGGCGTGCAGCCCCAGCATTTT. As protein: CASSGGTGVQPQHF.

The CDR3: CTSSHPSGGCKMTQYF. CDR3 bases: TGCACCAGCAGCCACCCTAGCGGGGGGTGCAAGATGACCCAGTACTTC. The chain combines TRBV1 with TRBJ2-5; TRBD2 is the table's D call and was not checked against the DNA. TRBV1 is annotated as a pseudogene. CDR3 size: 16 residues.

The rearrangement links TRBV18 to TRBJ2-5; the match to TRBD2 covers 8 bases. The J call may be faulty, since TRBJ2-7 better matches the DNA end. Germline V gene data show CDR1 as KGHSH and CDR2 as LQKENI. CDR3 length: 14 amino acids. The CDR3 nucleotides are TGTGCCAGCTCACCAACGGGGGGGCGCTACGAGCAGTACTTC. It encodes CASSPTGGRYEQYF.

This clone came up a few times. The rearrangement uses TRBV2 and TRBJ1-1, with D maybe TRBD1 (6 bases). Germline V gene lookup returns CDR1 SNHLY and CDR2 FYNNEI. The CDR3 length is 13 residues. V shed 6 bases and J shed 1 base, with 9 bases lying between them. CDR3 DNA: TGTGCCAGCAGGGAGGACAGGAACACTGAAGCTTTCTTT. Residues: CASREDRNTEAFF. Full variable domain (outside the CDR3, taken from reference TRBV2 and TRBJ1-1): EPEVTQTPSHQVTQMGQEVILRCVPISNHLYFYWYRQILGQKVEFLVSFYNNEISEKSEIFDDQFSVERPDGSNFTLKIRSTKLEDSAMYFCASREDRNTEAFFGQGTRLTVV.

The table lists this clone with a few counts. V is TRBV7-2 and J is TRBJ2-2; weak D call: TRBD2 (6 bases). The CDR3 totals 16 residues. Between the trimmed V and J ends, which lost 1 base and 1 base, there was a span of 10 bases. From germline, CDR1 is SGHTA and CDR2 FQGNSA. The CDR3 loop reads CASSLDRGMNTGELFF. CDR3 in DNA: TGTGCCAGCAGCTTAGATCGGGGGATGAACACCGGGGAGCTGTTTTTT.

This clone was seen a few times. Written as DNA, the CDR3 is TGTGCCAGCAGCCGTAATTGGGGGCACAATGAGCAGTTCTTC. It yields the protein CASSRNWGHNEQFF. The chain recombines TRBV7-9 with TRBJ2-1, with a tentative D call TRBD1 (6 bases). Germline V CDR1 and CDR2: SEHNR, FQNEAQ (reference sequence). The CDR3 consists of 14 residues. V dropped 5 bases and J dropped 5 bases, with 13 bases sitting between them.

J is TRBJ2-3 and V is TRBV5-1, with 11 bases that match TRBD1. The CDR3 is 16 residues long. Germline values: CDR1 SGHRS, CDR2 YFSETQ. V dropped 3 bases and J dropped 5; count of bases not matched to a gene: 8. The CDR3 loop reads CASSWRGQGDGDTQYF. CDR3 DNA sequence: TGCGCCAGCAGCTGGAGGGGACAGGGGGATGGAGATACGCAGTATTTT.

The chain recombines TRBV4-1 with TRBJ1-5, with 9 positions matching TRBD1. V dropped 4 bases and J dropped 7; count of bases not matched to a gene: 8. Looked up from germline, CDR1 is MGHRA and CDR2 is YSYEKL. CDR3 length: 15 residues. The DNA for the CDR3 is TGCGCCAGCAGCCCCTCGACAGGGGGTTGGCAGCCCCAGCATTTT. Translation gives CASSPSTGGWQPQHF.

This chain joins TRBV25-1 and TRBJ2-1; 9 positions match TRBD1. The CDR3 extends over 16 amino acids. V shed 2 bases, J shed 7 bases, and the junction held 9 bases outside the gene matches. CDR1 MGHDK and CDR2 SYGVNS come from the germline V gene. CDR3 in DNA: TGTGCCAGCAGTGAACCCCCGGGACAGGGACCAAATGAGCAGTTCTTC. Its protein product is CASSEPPGQGPNEQFF.

The chain is built from TRBV7-2 and TRBJ2-1; TRBD1 matches at 8 bases. Losses at the gene ends were 5 bases for V and 4 bases for J; bases not matched to a gene: 4. Germline loops: CDR1 SGHTA, CDR2 FQGNSA. This CDR3 comprises 14 residues. CDR3 loop: CASSTRQGYNEQFF. CDR3 nucleotides: TGTGCCAGCAGCACCAGACAGGGGTACAATGAGCAGTTCTTC. The full variable domain, with the rest looked up from reference TRBV7-2 and TRBJ2-1, is GAGVSQSPSNKVTEKGKDVELRCDPISGHTALYWYRQSLGQGLEFLIYFQGNSAPDKSGLPSDRFSAERTGGSVSTLTIQRTQQEDSAVYLCASSTRQGYNEQFFGPGTRLTVL.

The sample holds a few counts of this clone. The chain links TRBV18 to TRBJ2-4, with 10 bases matching TRBD1. Per germline, CDR1 KGHSH and CDR2 LQKENI. The CDR3 spans 15 residues. V gave up 5 bases and J gave up 8 bases; unmatched junction bases: 9. In DNA, the CDR3 is TGTGCCAGCTCATCAAATGACAGGGGGCGAGACATTCAGTACTTC. Amino acid sequence: CASSSNDRGRDIQYF.